The rows below give T cell receptor beta chains drawn from one sample of a study of regulatory T cells in long-lasting Graves disease. Each CDR3 protein is one row after TCRdb ran MiXCR on the multiplex PCR reads. The sample has about 330,000 distinct CDR3 sequences, about a sixth seen once. These same data were also listed under a study on T cells in Graves' hyperthyroidism and ophthalmopathy.

This material consisted of peripheral blood mononuclear cells (PBMCs), taken at new diagnosis, from a patient treated with antithyroid drugs. Receptors originate from a woman younger than 35 with Graves disease. CDR3s include the opening cysteine and the closing phenylalanine or tryptophan. Each record gives: CDR3 length, J gene, D gene, V gene, clone size, CDR3 protein, CDR3 DNA. A D gene is named only where the DNA matches it firmly. The size field is filled for only some rows; it gives once, few, many or a size class.

14	TRBJ2-7	-	TRBV4-1	-	CASSHNDGGYEQYF	TGCGCCAGCAGCCACAACGACGGCGGCTACGAGCAGTACTTC
16	TRBJ2-1	TRBD2	TRBV7-8	many	CASSSRLAGGLYEQFF	TGTGCCAGCAGCTCAAGACTAGCGGGAGGTCTCTATGAGCAGTTCTTC
15	TRBJ2-7	TRBD1	TRBV9	many	CASSGSRQGSYEQYF	TGTGCCAGCAGCGGTTCCAGACAGGGGTCCTACGAGCAGTACTTC
13	TRBJ2-2	-	TRBV6-4	few	CASSETNTGELFF	TGTGCCAGCAGTGAGACGAACACCGGGGAGCTGTTTTTT
15	TRBJ1-2	-	TRBV27	many	CASSPEGWGNYGYTF	TGTGCCAGCAGTCCCGAGGGGTGGGGTAACTATGGCTACACCTTC
14	TRBJ1-5	-	TRBV11-2	many	CASSLARGNQPQHF	TGTGCCAGCAGCTTAGCCCGGGGGAATCAGCCCCAGCATTTT
14	TRBJ2-7	-	TRBV2	many	CASSESGGPVEQYF	TGTGCCAGCAGTGAATCCGGGGGGCCCGTCGAGCAGTACTTC
16	TRBJ1-1	-	TRBV6-1	few	CASSDHGRTMNTEAFF	TGTGCCAGCAGTGATCATGGACGGACTATGAACACTGAAGCTTTCTTT
15	TRBJ1-2	-	TRBV19	few	CASKNLLTLQGGYTF	TGTGCCAGTAAAAACTTACTGACATTGCAGGGCGGCTACACCTTC
16	TRBJ1-4	TRBD1	TRBV10-3	few	CAISVSGQGALEKLFF	TGTGCCATCAGTGTATCGGGACAGGGGGCGCTTGAAAAACTGTTTTTT
14	TRBJ2-1	TRBD2	TRBV4-1	few	CASRLAGAWNEQFF	TGCGCCAGCAGACTAGCGGGGGCGTGGAATGAGCAGTTCTTC
15	TRBJ2-7	TRBD2	TRBV28	many	CASSFGSSGAYEQYF	TGTGCCAGCAGTTTCGGATCTAGCGGGGCCTACGAGCAGTACTTC
15	TRBJ2-1	-	TRBV20-1	many	CSARDPQGHWDEQFF	TGCAGTGCTAGAGATCCACAGGGCCATTGGGATGAGCAGTTCTTC
13	TRBJ1-1	-	TRBV7-9	many	CASSSVATTEAFF	TGTGCCAGCAGCTCCGTGGCGACAACTGAAGCTTTCTTT
15	TRBJ2-1	-	TRBV5-5	many	CASSLDPFGLGEQFF	TGTGCCAGCAGCTTGGACCCTTTTGGTTTGGGTGAGCAGTTCTTC
15	TRBJ1-1	-	TRBV18	-	CASSLLAGGNTEAFF	TGTGCCAGCTCACTACTAGCGGGAGGGAACACTGAAGCTTTCTTT
15	TRBJ2-3	TRBD1	TRBV18	many	CASSPRQGSTDTQYF	TGTGCCAGCTCACCGAGACAGGGCAGCACAGATACGCAGTATTTT
12	TRBJ2-1	TRBD2	TRBV2	few	CASRGGSNEQFF	TGTGCCAGTCGGGGGGGGAGCAATGAGCAGTTCTTC
13	TRBJ1-1	-	TRBV7-9	many	CASSFRRDAEAFF	TGTGCCAGCAGCTTTCGGAGAGACGCTGAAGCTTTCTTT
14	TRBJ1-1	-	TRBV4-1	few	CASSHIAANTEAFF	TGCGCCAGCAGCCACATAGCAGCGAACACTGAAGCTTTCTTT
14	TRBJ1-4	TRBD1	TRBV20-1	-	CSAKPGTGNEKLFF	TGCAGTGCCAAACCTGGGACAGGGAATGAAAAACTGTTTTTT
16	TRBJ2-7	TRBD1	TRBV28	-	CATSPGLGQGVREQYF	TGTGCCACCTCCCCGGGGTTGGGACAGGGGGTTAGGGAGCAGTACTTC
15	TRBJ2-1	TRBD2	TRBV4-1	-	CASSLRGTSGVEQFF	TGCGCCAGCAGCCTGAGGGGGACTAGCGGGGTTGAGCAGTTCTTC
16	TRBJ2-5	TRBD2	TRBV20-1	many	CSAVNPLAGGAETQYF	TGCAGTGCCGTAAACCCACTAGCGGGAGGTGCAGAGACCCAGTACTTC
11	TRBJ2-7	-	TRBV6-1	few	CASSELERQYF	TGTGCCAGCAGTGAGCTCGAGCGGCAGTACTTC
18	TRBJ2-7	TRBD2	TRBV20-1	many	CSARDPTLLAGGFYEQYF	TGCAGTGCTAGAGACCCGACCTTACTAGCGGGGGGGTTTTACGAGCAGTACTTC
17	TRBJ2-3	TRBD2	TRBV5-1	many	CASSKTGTSGRTDTQYF	TGCGCCAGCAGCAAAACCGGGACTAGCGGTCGTACAGATACGCAGTATTTT
13	TRBJ1-1	TRBD1	TRBV2	many	CASSGTGYTEAFF	TGTGCCAGCAGCGGGACAGGGTACACTGAAGCTTTCTTT
15	TRBJ1-6	TRBD1	TRBV9	many	CASSVEGQAYSPLHF	TGTGCCAGCAGCGTAGAGGGACAGGCTTACTCACCCCTCCACTTT
14	TRBJ2-1	-	TRBV15	-	CVTISGGSYNEQFF	TGTGTCACCATTTCCGGGGGCTCCTACAATGAGCAGTTCTTC